This T cell receptor (beta chain) was captured by sequencing in a study of blood T cell repertoires in COVID-19. The CDR3 runs to 14 residues. CDR1 is SEHNR and CDR2 is FQNEAQ in the germline V gene (reference sequence). The V end was cut by 5 bases, the J end by 2 bases, with 10 bases between. Grouping used clinical history reported by participants in a survey and questionnaire. Two negative PCRs, clearance, or symptom resolution had been documented for recovered Cohort 3 donors. Clones were sequenced by immunoSEQ multiplex PCR, and TCRdb holds only the in-frame ones, with some missing. The table records under 350,000 clones, about 92% of them present only once.

The V call is TRBV7-9, the J call TRBJ1-3; D gene uncertain. The clonotype comes from a man in his sixties who had recovered from COVID-19. The sequencing input was PBMCs or T cells enriched from blood (not recorded which). The CDR3 nucleotides are TGTGCCAGCAGCCGCGGAGGAGCTGGAAACACCATATATTTT. Translating it yields CASSRGGAGNTIYF.